This record covers a single TCR beta chain. No antigen is known for it. No clone much larger than this one lies a single base away; base qualities are absent. Different DNA sequences within this sample yield the same CDR3. In total, roughly 670 healthy bone marrow donors made up the cohort. At the time of sampling, every cohort member was nominally healthy, though immune exposures that went unrecorded were likely present. The donor tested CMV seropositive and was one of the 289 seropositive cohort members. A peripheral blood sample was collected from each donor, and TCR beta sequencing was performed on peripheral blood mononuclear cells. Genomic DNA extraction from the blood cell samples was performed with the Qiagen DNeasy Blood Extraction Kit. The sample belongs to a study of cytomegalovirus exposure and HLA in healthy donors (TCRdb year 2017). For the wider study: An earlier analysis of fewer than 750 of the donors reported 250 to 350 Gb of sequence data and around 110 million unique TCR beta sequences obtained from about 179 million T cells. In addition to the first cohort of 650 to 750 subjects, a separate validation cohort of under 150 different subjects was used. Donor age, sex, ethnicity and CMV serostatus were compiled alongside the repertoire data. Of the 300 to 450 genotyped donors, 75% to 85% were placed in the genetic ancestry cluster associated with self-reported Caucasian donors. Across approximately 400 genotyped donors of the cohort, an average of roughly 200,000 unique TCR beta nucleotide sequences per donor were sequenced, and roughly 20% of those sequences were non-productive. HLA typing covered class I and class II loci at four-digit resolution. A later genetic analysis used genome-wide SNP genotypes for about 65% of the 666 donors, treating that subset as a discovery cohort. Rather than drawing on any new phenotypic data, the later analysis identified candidate immune exposures from TCR beta sequences and the way those sequences occurred across donors. To study patterns of TCR occurrence, a later analysis re-analyzed previously published TCR beta repertoires from around 700 donors and added high-resolution HLA genotyping. The number of typed donors differed by locus: about 620-640 for A, B, C, DRB1 and DQB1; 522 for DQA1; some 610 for DPA1; and roughly 470 for DPB1. In an earlier analysis of roughly 540 of the donors, high-throughput TCR beta sequencing was used to judge whether each TCR beta V gene segment behaved as functional or pseudogenic. About five DR-DQ haplotypes were treated as single units for association and clustering because of strong linkage in the cohort. All discovery cohort repertoires had been generated using a single sequencing platform. High-throughput TCR immunosequencing, statistical association of individual TCRs with disease status, and machine learning were combined to predict cytomegalovirus infection status. Approximately 310 gigabases of sequencing data and 91 million or so unique TCR sequences made up an early release that covered around 640 HLA-typed donors. Using immunosequencing, the study profiled T cell repertoires from about 610 subjects and related those repertoires to cytomegalovirus serostatus. The study aimed to test whether cataloging public T cell receptors could reveal signatures of past pathogen exposure.

The library was generated by the immunoSEQ multiplex PCR assay. A mixture of 60 forward primers for TCR Vbeta segments and 13 reverse primers for TCR Jbeta segments was used in the multiplex PCR. Amplification of the CDR3 region of rearranged TCR beta genes was performed with a multiplex PCR assay on genomic DNA. On the Illumina HiSeq System, the amplified TCR beta libraries were sequenced as 87-base-pair reads. On the study's bioinformatics: A later analysis tallied some 79 million unique TCR beta chains across the 666 repertoires, and about 10 million of those chains were shared by two or more donors. Raw reads were error-corrected and collapsed into unique sequences by a nearest-neighbor algorithm in which closely related sequences were merged to remove PCR and sequencing errors. To assign V, D and J gene segments, CDR3 sequences were aligned to IMGT reference sequences. For a sequence to be retained, a match of at least six nucleotides was required to both a V gene segment and a J gene segment. A rearrangement counted as productive if the CDR3 had no stop codons and remained in frame with V and J, and every other rearrangement counted as non-productive. CDR3 was defined by IMGT convention, running from the second conserved V-encoded cysteine to the conserved J-encoded phenylalanine. The earlier analysis of about 620 of the donors excluded sequences that lacked an unambiguous match to a single V gene segment. In an earlier analysis of approximately 500 of the donors, a V segment was called functional when productive rearrangements were above 56.7%, and segregating when the standard deviation between donors exceeded 5%. A statistical classification framework was built for diagnosing cytomegalovirus status from the catalog of TCR beta chain sequences. In a later analysis, TCR nucleotide sequences were compared against IMGT/GENE-DB human TR gene sequences so that V and J genes could be assigned. Using the TCRdist pipeline, a later analysis assigned CDR3 sequences along with most-parsimonious VDJ recombination scenarios. In a later analysis, each TCR beta chain was defined by its CDR3 amino acid sequence together with its V-gene family, and reads without a unique V-gene family were excluded. In a later analysis, 450 to 600 highly shared, low-generation-probability nucleotide sequences were removed to address suspected cross-contamination and a sequencing artifact. For each public chain, a later analysis derived a clonal expansion index from normalized ranks of inferred template counts within each repertoire. In a later analysis, generation probabilities were computed with a VDJ recombination model fitted to out-of-frame rearrangements, and the resulting probabilities were checked against IGoR. In a later analysis, TCR-TCR, TCR-HLA and TCR-CMV co-occurrence was scored with hypergeometric tests, and a repertoire-size bias correction was applied to TCR pairs. False discovery rates were estimated in a later analysis by permuting HLA or CMV assignments 20 times. In a later analysis, co-occurring TCRs were grouped with DBSCAN, and TCRdist sequence similarity was added when clustering was performed within HLA-allele-positive subsets. Repertoires with fewer than 30,000 or more than 120,000 public chains were left out of co-occurrence clustering, as were about 5 repertoires with anomalous nucleotide sharing. The table comes from immuneACCESS by way of TCRdb, which keeps in-frame sequences with V and J called. Part of the clones is missing from these tables; in studies checked, under half for an unresolved V gene and the rest for unknown reasons. V and J calls and clone size follow that table, whereas D and trimming were derived from the DNA. This sample gives about 140,000 clones in total; more than 60% of them show up just once. The top ten clonotypes cover approximately 8.8% of the sample.

Study-level results and caveats: At a false discovery rate of 0.05, a later analysis linked around 15,000 TCR beta sequences to specific HLA alleles. A cluster of highly shared sequence variants was judged likely to represent a technical artifact of the sequencing pipeline. In a later analysis, several top co-occurrence clusters were reported to appear linked to parvovirus B19, influenza, CMV and Epstein-Barr virus. Strong co-occurrence of HLA alleles, especially DR and DQ, made assigning TCR associations to individual alleles difficult. Most TCR sequences were seen in very few donors, while some public TCRs were found in many individuals. The cohort was sequenced for TCR beta chains only, and without alpha or paired-chain data the features that could be detected were limited. A further reported finding was that TCR beta sequences accurately predicted the HLA-A and HLA-B alleles for most subjects in the first cohort. In a later analysis, TCR association rates were found to vary across HLA loci, with the most associated TCRs seen for DRB1 alleles and the fewest for HLA-C alleles. It was suggested by the authors that the approach could potentially be generalized to other disease states and immunological phenotypes. In a later analysis, most CMV-associated TCR beta chains were found to appear HLA-restricted, with HLA associations seemingly driven largely by CMV exposure. Cytomegalovirus status was reported to be diagnosed by the classifier with high specificity and sensitivity in both the original and validation cohorts. CMV serostatus was the only immune exposure information available for the cohort. Broadly in line with IMGT annotations, most TCR beta V segments showed up in productive rearrangements about 90% or about 30% of the time in an earlier analysis of about 500 of the donors. The study gave a list of 150 to 200 TCR beta chains associated with cytomegalovirus. V-gene and J-gene trimming of TCR beta chains was associated with a missense DCLRE1C variant in a later genetic analysis, and the association was replicated in an independent cohort. A later analysis found that HLA-associated TCR beta chains were more clonally expanded and had lower generation probabilities than equally common non-associated chains. Linkage disequilibrium might explain the correlated functional status among segregating V segments, but an unknown experimental factor could not be excluded. The presence/absence analyses assumed that sequencing depth was roughly uniform across donors, and that assumption may not be true. Because some donors lacked HLA typing at each locus, the association tests relied only on the typed subset. According to a later genetic analysis, donors in an Asian-associated ancestry cluster had fewer N-insertions in productive TCRs than the roughly 700-donor mean. A few of the identified cytomegalovirus-associated TCR beta chains were confirmed in vitro to be specific for cytomegalovirus antigens. Because counts were too low, about 18 rarely observed V segments, including chromosome 9 orphons, were excluded from the earlier analysis of roughly 580 of the donors.

Sequencing was done on a sample of PBMCs. The sequence derives from a woman between 45 and 65 years old in good health and CMV-seropositive.

The nucleotides read TGTGCCAGCAGTCCAGGACAGGGGGCCAACTATGGCTACACCTTC. It specifies CASSPGQGANYGYTF. Recombination joined TRBV6-5 with TRBJ1-2, and 11 junctional nucleotides match TRBD1. Ends trimmed: V by 5 bases, J by 2 bases; bases unmatched to a gene: 4. Including the terminal cysteine and phenylalanine, the CDR3 comprises 15 residues. Only the CDR3 part of the read is kept: 45 bases, read in frame from the first base. CDR1 and CDR2 are read off the germline V gene as MNHEY and SVGAGI.